This TCR beta chain was observed in a study of cytomegalovirus exposure and HLA in healthy donors. Study overall: Most donors, about 77% of more than 300 genotyped, fell in the Caucasian-associated ancestry cluster.

Findings and caveats of the study: TRBV6-2, TRBV6-3 and some other V segments were excluded as indistinguishable. An analysis that was carried out later associated 15,000 to 20,000 TCR beta sequences with HLA alleles at 0.05 false discovery rate.

13 Jbeta primers and 60 Vbeta primers were used for the PCR. Method: immunoSEQ multiplex PCR; TCRdb's copy keeps in-frame clones and lacks some. In the table there are 90,000 to 130,000 clones, more than 75% of which are singletons. This clone has a handful of counts. The antigen remains undetermined. The V segment lost 4 bases and the J segment 4 bases; nucleotides outside the gene matches: 4. Germline-derived CDR1 and CDR2 are SGHDT and YYEEEE. The CDR3 consists of 13 residues. The rearrangement joins TRBV5-6 to TRBJ1-2; the match to TRBD1 covers 7 bases. The receptor was derived from a man aged 35 to 55 in good health and CMV-seronegative. Sample: PBMCs. CDR3 loop: CASSLQGTYGYTF. CDR3 in DNA: TGTGCCAGCAGCCTACAGGGGACCTATGGCTACACCTTC.